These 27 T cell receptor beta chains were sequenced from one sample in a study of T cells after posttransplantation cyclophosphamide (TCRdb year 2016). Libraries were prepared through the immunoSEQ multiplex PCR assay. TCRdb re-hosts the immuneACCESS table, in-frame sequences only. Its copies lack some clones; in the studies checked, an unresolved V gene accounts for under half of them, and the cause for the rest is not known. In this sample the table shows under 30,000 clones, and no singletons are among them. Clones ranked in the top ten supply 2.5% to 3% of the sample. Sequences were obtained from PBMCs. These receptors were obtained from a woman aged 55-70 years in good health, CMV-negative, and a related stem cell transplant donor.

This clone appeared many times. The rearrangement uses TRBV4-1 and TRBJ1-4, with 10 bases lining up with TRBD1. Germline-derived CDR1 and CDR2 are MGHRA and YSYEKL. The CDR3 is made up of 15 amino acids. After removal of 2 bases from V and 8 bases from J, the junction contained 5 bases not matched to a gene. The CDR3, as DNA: TGCGCCAGCAGCCAACCGGGACAGGGGTGGGAAAAACTGTTTTTT. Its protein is CASSQPGQGWEKLFF.

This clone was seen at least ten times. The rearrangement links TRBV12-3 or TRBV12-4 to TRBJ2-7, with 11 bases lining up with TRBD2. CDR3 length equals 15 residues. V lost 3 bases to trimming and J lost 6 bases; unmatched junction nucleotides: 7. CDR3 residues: CASSFSTSGRREQYF. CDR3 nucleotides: TGTGCCAGCAGTTTCTCTACTAGCGGGAGACGCGAGCAGTACTTC.

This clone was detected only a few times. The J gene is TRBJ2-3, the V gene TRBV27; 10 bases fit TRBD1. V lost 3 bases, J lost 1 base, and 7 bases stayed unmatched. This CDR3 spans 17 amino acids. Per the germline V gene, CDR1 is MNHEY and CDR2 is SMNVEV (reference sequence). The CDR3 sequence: CASSFRQGALGTDTQYF. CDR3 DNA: TGTGCCAGCAGTTTTAGACAGGGGGCTCTGGGCACAGATACGCAGTATTTT.

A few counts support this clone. CDR3 amino acids: CASSLEPGQETQYF. CDR3 coding DNA: TGTGCCAGCAGCTTAGAGCCAGGGCAAGAGACCCAGTACTTC. The V and J genes are TRBV7-8 and TRBJ2-5; D is perhaps TRBD1 (5 bases). CDR1 is SGHVS and CDR2 is FQNEAQ in the germline V gene. The CDR3 is 14 amino acids. V was shortened by 1 base and J by 2 bases, with 8 bases between the two germline ends. Supplemented by reference TRBV7-8 and TRBJ2-5, the full variable domain reads GAGVSQSPRYKVAKRGQDVALRCDPISGHVSLFWYQQALGQGPEFLTYFQNEAQLDKSGLPSDRFFAERPEGSVSTLKIQRTQQEDSAVYLCASSLEPGQETQYFGPGTRLLVL.

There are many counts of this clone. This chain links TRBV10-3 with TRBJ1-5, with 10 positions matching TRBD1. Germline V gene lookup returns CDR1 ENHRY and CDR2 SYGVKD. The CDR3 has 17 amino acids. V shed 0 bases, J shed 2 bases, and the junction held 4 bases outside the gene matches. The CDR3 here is CAISESGQGFGNQPQHF. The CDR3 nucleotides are TGTGCCATCAGTGAGTCGGGACAGGGGTTCGGCAATCAGCCCCAGCATTTT.

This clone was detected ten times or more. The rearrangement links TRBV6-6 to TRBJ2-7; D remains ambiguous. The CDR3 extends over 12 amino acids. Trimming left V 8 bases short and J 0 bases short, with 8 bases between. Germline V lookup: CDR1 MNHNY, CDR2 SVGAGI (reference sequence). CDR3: CASSPGSYEQYF. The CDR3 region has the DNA TGTGCCAGCTCCCCGGGCTCCTACGAGCAGTACTTC.

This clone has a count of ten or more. CDR3: CAISDDRGPNTEAFF. The CDR3 bases are TGTGCCATCAGTGACGACAGGGGGCCTAACACTGAAGCTTTCTTT. This sequence joins TRBV10-3 and TRBJ1-1, with TRBD1 identical over 10 bases. CDR1 ENHRY and CDR2 SYGVKD come from the germline V gene. V was pared by 3 bases and J by 2 bases, with 3 bases of the junction left unmatched. The CDR3 loop spans 15 amino acids.

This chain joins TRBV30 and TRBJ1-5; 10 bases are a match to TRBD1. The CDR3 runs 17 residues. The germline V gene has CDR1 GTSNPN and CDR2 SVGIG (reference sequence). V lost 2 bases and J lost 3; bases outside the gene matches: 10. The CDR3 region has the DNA TGTGCCTGGAGTCCCCCCGGGACAGGGGAAGACAATCAGCCCCAGCATTTT. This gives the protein CAWSPPGTGEDNQPQHF.

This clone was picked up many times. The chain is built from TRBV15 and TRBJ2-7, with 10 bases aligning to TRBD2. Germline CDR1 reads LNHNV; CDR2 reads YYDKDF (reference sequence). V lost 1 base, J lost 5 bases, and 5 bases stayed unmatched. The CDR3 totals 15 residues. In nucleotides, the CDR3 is TGTGCCACCAGCAGAGGTGGTAGCGGGAGGAACGAGCAGTACTTC. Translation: CATSRGGSGRNEQYF.

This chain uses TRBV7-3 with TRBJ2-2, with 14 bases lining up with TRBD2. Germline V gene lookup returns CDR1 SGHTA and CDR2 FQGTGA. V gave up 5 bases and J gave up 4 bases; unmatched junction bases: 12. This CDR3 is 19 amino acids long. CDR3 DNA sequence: TGTGCCAGCAGCGCCCCCCGGGGGACTAGCGGGAGAGGCACCGGGGAGCTGTTTTTT. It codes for CASSAPRGTSGRGTGELFF.

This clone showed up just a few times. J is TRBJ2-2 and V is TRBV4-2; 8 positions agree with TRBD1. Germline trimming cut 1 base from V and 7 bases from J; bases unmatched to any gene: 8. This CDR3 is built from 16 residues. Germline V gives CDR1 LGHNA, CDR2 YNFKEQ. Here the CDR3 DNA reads TGTGCCAGCAGCCAAGCGCGGGCAGGGGGCAGCGGGGAGCTGTTTTTT. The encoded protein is CASSQARAGGSGELFF.

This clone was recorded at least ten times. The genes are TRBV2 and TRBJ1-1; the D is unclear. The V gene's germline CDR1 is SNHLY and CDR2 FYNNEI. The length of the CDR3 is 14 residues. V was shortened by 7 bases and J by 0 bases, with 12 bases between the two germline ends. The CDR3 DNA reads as TGTGCCAGCACCCCCGAACTGGTGAACACTGAAGCTTTCTTT. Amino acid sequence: CASTPELVNTEAFF.

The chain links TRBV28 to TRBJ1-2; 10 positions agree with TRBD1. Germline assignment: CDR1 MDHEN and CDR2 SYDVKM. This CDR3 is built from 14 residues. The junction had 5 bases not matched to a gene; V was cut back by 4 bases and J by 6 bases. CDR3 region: CASSYPGTGDGYTF. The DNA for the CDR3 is TGTGCCAGCAGTTATCCCGGGACAGGGGATGGCTACACCTTC.

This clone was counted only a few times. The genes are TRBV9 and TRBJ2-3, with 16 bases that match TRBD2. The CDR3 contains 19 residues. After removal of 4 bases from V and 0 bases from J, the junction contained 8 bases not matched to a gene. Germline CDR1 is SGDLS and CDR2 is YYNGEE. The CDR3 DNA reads TGTGCCAGCAGCCCCCGGGGACTAGCGGGGGGGACTAGCACAGATACGCAGTATTTT. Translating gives CASSPRGLAGGTSTDTQYF. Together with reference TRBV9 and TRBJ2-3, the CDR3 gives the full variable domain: DSGVTQTPKHLITATGQRVTLRCSPRSGDLSVYWYQQSLDQGLQFLIQYYNGEERAKGNILERFSAQQFPDLHSELNLSSLELGDSALYFCASSPRGLAGGTSTDTQYFGPGTRLTVL.

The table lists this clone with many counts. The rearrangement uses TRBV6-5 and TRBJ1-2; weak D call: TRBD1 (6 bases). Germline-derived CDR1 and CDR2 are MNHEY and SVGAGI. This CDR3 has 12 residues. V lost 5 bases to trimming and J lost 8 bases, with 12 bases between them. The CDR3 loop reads CASSLRGGGYTF. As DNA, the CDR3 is TGTGCCAGCAGTCTCAGGGGAGGAGGCTACACCTTC.

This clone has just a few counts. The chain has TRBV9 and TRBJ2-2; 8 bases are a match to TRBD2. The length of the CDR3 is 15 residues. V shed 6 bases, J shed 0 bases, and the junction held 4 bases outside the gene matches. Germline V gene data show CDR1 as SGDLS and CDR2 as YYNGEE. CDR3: CASTPGLANTGELFF. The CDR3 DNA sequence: TGTGCCAGCACTCCGGGACTAGCGAACACCGGGGAGCTGTTTTTT.

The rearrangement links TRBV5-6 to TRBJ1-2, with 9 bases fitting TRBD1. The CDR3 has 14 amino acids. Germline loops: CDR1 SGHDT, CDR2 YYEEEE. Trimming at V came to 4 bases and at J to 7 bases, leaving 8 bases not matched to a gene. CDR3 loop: CASSPTGGASGYTF. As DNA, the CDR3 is TGTGCCAGCAGCCCTACAGGGGGCGCTTCTGGCTACACCTTC.

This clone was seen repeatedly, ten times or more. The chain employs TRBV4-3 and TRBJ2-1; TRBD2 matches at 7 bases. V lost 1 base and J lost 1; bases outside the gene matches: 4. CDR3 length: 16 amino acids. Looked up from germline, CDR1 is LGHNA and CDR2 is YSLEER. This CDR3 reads CASSQGDYSSYNEQFF. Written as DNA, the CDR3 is TGCGCCAGCAGCCAAGGGGACTACAGTTCCTACAATGAGCAGTTCTTC.

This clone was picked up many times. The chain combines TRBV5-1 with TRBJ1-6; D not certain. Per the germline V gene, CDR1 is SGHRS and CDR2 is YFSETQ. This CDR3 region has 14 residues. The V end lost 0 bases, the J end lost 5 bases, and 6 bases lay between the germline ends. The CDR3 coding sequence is TGCGCCAGCAGCTTGGGTCAGGATAATTCACCCCTCCACTTT. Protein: CASSLGQDNSPLHF.

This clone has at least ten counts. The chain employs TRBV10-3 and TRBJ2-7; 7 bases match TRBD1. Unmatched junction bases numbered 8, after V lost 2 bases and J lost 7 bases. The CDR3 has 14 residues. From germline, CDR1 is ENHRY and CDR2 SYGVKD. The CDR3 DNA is TGTGCCATCAGTGAGATCAAGGGGGCTGGGGAGCAGTACTTC. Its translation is CAISEIKGAGEQYF.

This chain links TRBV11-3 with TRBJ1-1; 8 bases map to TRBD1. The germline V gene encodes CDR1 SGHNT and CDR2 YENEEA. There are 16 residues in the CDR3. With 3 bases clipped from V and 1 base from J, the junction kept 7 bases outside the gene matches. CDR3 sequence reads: CASSFRGQGPNTEAFF. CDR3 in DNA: TGTGCCAGCAGCTTCCGTGGACAGGGTCCGAACACTGAAGCTTTCTTT.

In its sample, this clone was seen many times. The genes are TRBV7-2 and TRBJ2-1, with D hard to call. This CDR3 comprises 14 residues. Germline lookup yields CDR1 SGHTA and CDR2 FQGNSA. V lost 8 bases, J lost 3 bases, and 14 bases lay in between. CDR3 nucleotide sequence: TGTGCCAGCCTAAATCAGGCTTACTACAATGAGCAGTTCTTC. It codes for CASLNQAYYNEQFF.

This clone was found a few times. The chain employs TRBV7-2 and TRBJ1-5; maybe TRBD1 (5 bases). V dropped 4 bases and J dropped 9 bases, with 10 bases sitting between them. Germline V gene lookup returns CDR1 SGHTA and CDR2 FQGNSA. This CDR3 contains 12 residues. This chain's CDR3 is CASSSVQGPQHF. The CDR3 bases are TGTGCCAGCAGCTCCGTCCAGGGGCCCCAGCATTTT.

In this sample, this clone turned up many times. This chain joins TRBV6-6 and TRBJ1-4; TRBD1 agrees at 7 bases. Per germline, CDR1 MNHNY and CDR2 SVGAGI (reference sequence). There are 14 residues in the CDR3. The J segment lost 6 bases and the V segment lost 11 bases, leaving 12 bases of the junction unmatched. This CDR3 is CACKNRDSYEKLFF. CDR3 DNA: TGTGCCTGTAAGAACCGGGACAGCTATGAAAAACTGTTTTTT.

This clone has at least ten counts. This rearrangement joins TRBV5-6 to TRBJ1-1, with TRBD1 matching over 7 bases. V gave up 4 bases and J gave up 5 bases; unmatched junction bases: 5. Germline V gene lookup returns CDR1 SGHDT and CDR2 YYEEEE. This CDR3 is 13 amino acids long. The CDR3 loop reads CASSGRGRTEAFF. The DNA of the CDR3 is TGTGCCAGCAGCGGGAGGGGGCGGACTGAAGCTTTCTTT.

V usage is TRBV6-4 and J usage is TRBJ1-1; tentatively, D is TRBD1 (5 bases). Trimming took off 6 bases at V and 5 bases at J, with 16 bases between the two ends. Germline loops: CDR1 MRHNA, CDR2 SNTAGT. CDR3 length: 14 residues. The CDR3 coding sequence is TGTGCCAGCAGCCGACTTGGGGGGGAAACTGAAGCTTTCTTT. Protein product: CASSRLGGETEAFF.

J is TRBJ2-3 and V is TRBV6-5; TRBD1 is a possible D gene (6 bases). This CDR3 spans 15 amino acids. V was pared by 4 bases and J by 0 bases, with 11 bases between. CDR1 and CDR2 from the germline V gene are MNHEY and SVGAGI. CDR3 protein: CASSSRDKSTDTQYF. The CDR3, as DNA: TGTGCCAGCAGTTCCCGGGACAAGAGCACAGATACGCAGTATTTT.